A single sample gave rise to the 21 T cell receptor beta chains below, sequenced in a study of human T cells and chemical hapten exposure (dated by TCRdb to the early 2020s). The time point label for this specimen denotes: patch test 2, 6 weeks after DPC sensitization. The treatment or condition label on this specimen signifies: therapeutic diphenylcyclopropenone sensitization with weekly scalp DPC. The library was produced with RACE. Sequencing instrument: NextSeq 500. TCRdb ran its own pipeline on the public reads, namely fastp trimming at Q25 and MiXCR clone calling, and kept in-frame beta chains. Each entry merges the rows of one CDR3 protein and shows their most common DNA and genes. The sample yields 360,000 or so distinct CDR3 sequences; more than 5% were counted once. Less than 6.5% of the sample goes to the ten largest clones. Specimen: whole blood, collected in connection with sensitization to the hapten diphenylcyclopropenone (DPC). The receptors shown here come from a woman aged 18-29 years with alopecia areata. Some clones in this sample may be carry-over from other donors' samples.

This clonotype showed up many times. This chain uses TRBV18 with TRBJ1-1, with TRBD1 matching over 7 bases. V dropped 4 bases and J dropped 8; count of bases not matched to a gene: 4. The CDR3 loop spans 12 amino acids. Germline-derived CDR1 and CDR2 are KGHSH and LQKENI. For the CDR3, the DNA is TGTGCCAGCTCACGGGACAGTAGCGAAGCTTTCTTT. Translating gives CASSRDSSEAFF.

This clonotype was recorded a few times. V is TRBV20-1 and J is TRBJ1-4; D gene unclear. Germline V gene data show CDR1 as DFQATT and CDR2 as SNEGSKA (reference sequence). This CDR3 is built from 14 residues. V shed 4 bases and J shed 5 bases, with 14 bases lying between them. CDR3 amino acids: CSATRGSLNEKLFF. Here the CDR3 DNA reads TGCAGTGCTACGCGCGGGAGCTTAAATGAAAAACTGTTTTTT.

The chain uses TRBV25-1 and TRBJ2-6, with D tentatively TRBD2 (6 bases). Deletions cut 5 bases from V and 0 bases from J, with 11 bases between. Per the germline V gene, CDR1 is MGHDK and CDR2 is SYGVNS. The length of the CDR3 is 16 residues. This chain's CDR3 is CASSRDGSSGANVLTF. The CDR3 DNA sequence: TGTGCCAGCAGTAGGGACGGGAGCTCTGGGGCCAACGTCCTGACTTTC. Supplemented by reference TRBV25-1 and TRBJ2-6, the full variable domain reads EADIYQTPRYLVIGTGKKITLECSQTMGHDKMYWYQQDPGMELHLIHYSYGVNSTEKGDLSSESTVSRIRTEHFPLTLESARPSHTSQYLCASSRDGSSGANVLTFGAGSRLTVL.

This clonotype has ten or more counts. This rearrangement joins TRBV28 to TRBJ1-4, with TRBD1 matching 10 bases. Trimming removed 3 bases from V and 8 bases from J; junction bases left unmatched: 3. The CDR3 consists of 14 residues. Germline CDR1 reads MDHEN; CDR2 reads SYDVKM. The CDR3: CASSLTGGAEKLFF. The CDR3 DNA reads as TGTGCCAGCAGTTTGACAGGGGGCGCCGAAAAACTGTTTTTT.

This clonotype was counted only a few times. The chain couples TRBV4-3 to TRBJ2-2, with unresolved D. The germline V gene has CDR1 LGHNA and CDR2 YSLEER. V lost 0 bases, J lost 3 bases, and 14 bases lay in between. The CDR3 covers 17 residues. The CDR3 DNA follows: TGCGCCAGCAGCCAAGAATACGGCAGTACCTACACCGGGGAGCTGTTTTTT. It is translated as CASSQEYGSTYTGELFF.

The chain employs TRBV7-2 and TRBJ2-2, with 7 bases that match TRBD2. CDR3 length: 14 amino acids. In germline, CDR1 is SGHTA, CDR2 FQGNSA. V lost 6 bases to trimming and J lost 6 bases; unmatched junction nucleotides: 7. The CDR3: CASRPDGRAGELFF. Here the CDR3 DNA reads TGTGCCAGCAGACCGGATGGGAGGGCCGGGGAGCTGTTTTTT.

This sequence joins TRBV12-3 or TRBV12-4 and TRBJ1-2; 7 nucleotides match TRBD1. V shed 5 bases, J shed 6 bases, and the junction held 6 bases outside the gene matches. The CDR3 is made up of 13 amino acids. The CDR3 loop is CASSDRVVDGYTF. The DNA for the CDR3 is TGTGCCAGCAGTGACAGGGTGGTTGATGGCTACACCTTC.

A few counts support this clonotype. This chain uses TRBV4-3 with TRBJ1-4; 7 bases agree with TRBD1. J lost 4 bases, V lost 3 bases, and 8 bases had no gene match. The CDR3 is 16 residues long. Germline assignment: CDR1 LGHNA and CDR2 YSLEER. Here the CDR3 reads CASSQVPGQRNEKLFF. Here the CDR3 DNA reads TGCGCCAGCAGCCAGGTTCCGGGACAGCGTAATGAAAAACTGTTTTTT.

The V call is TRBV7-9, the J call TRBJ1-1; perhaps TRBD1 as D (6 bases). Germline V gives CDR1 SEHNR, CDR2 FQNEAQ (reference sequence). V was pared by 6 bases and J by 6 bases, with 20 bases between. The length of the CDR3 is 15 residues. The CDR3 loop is CASSSSGSQGSEAFF. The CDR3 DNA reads TGTGCCAGCAGTTCCAGCGGGAGCCAGGGGTCTGAAGCTTTCTTT.

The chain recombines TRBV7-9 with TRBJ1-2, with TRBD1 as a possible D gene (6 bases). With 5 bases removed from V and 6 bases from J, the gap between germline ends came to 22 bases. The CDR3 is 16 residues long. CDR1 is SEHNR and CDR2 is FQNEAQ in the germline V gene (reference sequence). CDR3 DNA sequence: TGTGCCAGCAGCCCGGAATTAGGGCAGGGGATCGATGGCTACACCTTC. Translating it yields CASSPELGQGIDGYTF.

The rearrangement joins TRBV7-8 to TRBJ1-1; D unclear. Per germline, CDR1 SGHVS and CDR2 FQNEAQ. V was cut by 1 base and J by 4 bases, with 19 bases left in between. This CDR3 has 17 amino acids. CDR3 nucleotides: TGTGCCAGCAGCTTAGTGGGTACAGTAACGGCGGGCACTGAAGCTTTCTTT. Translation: CASSLVGTVTAGTEAFF.

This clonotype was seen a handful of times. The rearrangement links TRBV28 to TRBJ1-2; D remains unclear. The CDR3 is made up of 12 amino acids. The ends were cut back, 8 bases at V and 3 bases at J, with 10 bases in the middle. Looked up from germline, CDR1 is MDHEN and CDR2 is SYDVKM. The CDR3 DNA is TGTGCCAGCGTAGGAACTTACTATGGCTACACCTTC. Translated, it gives CASVGTYYGYTF.

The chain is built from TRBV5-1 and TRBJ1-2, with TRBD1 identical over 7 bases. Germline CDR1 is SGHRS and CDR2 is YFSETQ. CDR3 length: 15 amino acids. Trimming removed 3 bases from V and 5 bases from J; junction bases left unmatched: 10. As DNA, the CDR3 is TGCGCCAGCAGCTCAAAGACAGGGAAGGGGTATGGCTACACCTTC. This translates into CASSSKTGKGYGYTF.

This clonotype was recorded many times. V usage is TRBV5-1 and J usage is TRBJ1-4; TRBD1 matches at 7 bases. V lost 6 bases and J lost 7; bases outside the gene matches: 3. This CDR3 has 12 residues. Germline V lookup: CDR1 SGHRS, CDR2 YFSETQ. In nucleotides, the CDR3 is TGCGCCAGCAACAGGGGAGGTGAAAAACTGTTTTTT. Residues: CASNRGGEKLFF.

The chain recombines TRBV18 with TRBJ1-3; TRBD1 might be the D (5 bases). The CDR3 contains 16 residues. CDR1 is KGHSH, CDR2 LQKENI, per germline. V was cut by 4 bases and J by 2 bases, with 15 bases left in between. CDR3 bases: TGTGCCAGCTCACTCTCCCCAGGGACCGCTGGAAACACCATATATTTT. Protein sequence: CASSLSPGTAGNTIYF.

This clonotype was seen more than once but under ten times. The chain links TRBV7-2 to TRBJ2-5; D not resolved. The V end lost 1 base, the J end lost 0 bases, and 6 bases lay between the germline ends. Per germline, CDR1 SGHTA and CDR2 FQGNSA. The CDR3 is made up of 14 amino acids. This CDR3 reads CASSLVSNQETQYF. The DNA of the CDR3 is TGTGCCAGCAGCTTAGTTAGCAACCAAGAGACCCAGTACTTC.

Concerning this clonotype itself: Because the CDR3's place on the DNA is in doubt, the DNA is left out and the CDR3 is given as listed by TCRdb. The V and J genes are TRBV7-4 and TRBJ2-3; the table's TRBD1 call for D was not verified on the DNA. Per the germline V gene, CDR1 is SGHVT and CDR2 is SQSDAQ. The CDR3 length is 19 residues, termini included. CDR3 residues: CASSAPEGAVFWPRCAQYF.

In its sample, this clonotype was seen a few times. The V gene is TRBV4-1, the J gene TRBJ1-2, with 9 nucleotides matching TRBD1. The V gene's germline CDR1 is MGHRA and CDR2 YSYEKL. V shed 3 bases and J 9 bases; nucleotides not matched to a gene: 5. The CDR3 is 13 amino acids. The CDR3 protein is CASSQAGTGSYTF. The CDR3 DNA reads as TGCGCCAGCAGCCAGGCCGGGACAGGGAGCTACACCTTC.

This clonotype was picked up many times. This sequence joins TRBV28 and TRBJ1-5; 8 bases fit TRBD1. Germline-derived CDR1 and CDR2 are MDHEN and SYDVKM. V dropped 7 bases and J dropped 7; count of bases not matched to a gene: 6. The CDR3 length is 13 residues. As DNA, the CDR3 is TGTGCCAGCATTCAGGGGGCATGGCAGCCCCAGCATTTT. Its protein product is CASIQGAWQPQHF.

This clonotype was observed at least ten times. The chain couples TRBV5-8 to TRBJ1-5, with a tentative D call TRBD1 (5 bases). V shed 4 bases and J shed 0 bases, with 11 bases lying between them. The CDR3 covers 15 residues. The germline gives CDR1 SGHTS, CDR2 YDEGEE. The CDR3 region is CASSPYRGSNQPQHF. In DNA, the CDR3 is TGTGCCAGCAGCCCGTATAGGGGTAGCAATCAGCCCCAGCATTTT.

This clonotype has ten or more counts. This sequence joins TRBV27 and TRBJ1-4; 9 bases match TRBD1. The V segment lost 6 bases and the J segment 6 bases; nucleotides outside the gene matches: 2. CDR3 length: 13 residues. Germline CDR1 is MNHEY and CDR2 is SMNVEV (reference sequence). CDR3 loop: CASSGQGYEKLFF. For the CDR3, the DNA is TGTGCCAGCAGCGGACAGGGGTATGAAAAACTGTTTTTT.